This paragraph reports one T cell receptor beta chain. The data were taken from a study of blood T cell repertoires in COVID-19. Study as a whole: The United States, Italy and Spain provided the acute and convalescent COVID-19 samples. The analysed material was cDNA or gDNA that came from T cells, B-cell-depleted T cells, or PBMCs.

Generated by immunoSEQ multiplex PCR, the TCRdb table keeps only in-frame clones and is missing some. The table records 70,000 to 95,000 clones, approximately 90% of them present only once. The CDR3 covers 15 residues. Germline assignment: CDR1 KGHDR and CDR2 SFDVKD. V gave up 7 bases and J gave up 1 base; unmatched junction bases: 6. The chain recombines TRBV24-1 with TRBJ2-3; TRBD1 matches at 8 bases. The sequencing sample was made of peripheral blood. The receptor was derived from a man aged 45-65 years with acute or convalescent COVID-19. The CDR3 DNA is TGTGCCACCAGCCTCGGGACAGGCCGCACAGATACGCAGTATTTT. Translating gives CATSLGTGRTDTQYF.